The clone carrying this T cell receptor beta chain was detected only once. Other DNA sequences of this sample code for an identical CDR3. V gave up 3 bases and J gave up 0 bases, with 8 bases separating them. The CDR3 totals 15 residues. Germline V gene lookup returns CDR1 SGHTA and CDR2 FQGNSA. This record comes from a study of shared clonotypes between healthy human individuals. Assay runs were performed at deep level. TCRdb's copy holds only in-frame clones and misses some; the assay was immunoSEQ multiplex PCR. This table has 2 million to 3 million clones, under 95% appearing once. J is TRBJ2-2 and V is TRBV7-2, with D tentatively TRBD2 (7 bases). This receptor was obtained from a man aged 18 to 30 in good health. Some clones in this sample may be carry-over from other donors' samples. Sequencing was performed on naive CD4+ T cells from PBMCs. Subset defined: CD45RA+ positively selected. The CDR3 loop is CASSFGGPNTGELFF. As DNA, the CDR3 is TGTGCCAGCAGCTTCGGGGGGCCGAACACCGGGGAGCTGTTTTTT.